This T cell receptor beta chain was retrieved from a study of shared clonotypes between healthy human individuals. Study-wide results and caveats: Clonotype sharing across a few donors was observed for 4.5% to 6.5% of naive CD4 clonotypes. Large depth notwithstanding, sorted-subset sequencing proved incomplete by rarefaction. Represented genetic and exposure-history diversity was restricted by having few donors.

CDR3 length equals 15 residues. CDR1 is SGHTA, CDR2 FQGNSA, per germline. V lost 5 bases to trimming and J lost 6 bases; unmatched junction nucleotides: 10. Clones were sequenced by immunoSEQ multiplex PCR, and TCRdb holds only the in-frame ones, with some missing. This table holds hundreds of thousands of clones, approximately 97% found once. On this clone: No antigen is known for it.

The TCR sequence derives from a woman in her 30s in good health. This chain connects TRBV7-2 to TRBJ1-5, with 7 positions matching TRBD1. Sample: naive CD4+ T cells sorted from blood. Subset meaning: CD45RA+ positively selected. CDR3 sequence reads: CASSPTGQAPQPQHF. CDR3 nucleotides: TGTGCCAGCAGCCCAACCGGACAGGCCCCTCAGCCCCAGCATTTT.